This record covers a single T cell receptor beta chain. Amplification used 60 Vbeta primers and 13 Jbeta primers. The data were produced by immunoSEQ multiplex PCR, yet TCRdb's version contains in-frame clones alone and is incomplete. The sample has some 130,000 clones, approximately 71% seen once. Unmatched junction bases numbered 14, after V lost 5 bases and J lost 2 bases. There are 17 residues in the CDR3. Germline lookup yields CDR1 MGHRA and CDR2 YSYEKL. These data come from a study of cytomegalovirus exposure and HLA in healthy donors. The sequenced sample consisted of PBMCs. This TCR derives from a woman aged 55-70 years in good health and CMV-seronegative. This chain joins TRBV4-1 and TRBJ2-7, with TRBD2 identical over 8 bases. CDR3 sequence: CASSKGVGGGRPYEQYF. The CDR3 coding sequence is TGCGCCAGCAGCAAAGGGGTGGGCGGGGGGCGTCCCTACGAGCAGTACTTC.